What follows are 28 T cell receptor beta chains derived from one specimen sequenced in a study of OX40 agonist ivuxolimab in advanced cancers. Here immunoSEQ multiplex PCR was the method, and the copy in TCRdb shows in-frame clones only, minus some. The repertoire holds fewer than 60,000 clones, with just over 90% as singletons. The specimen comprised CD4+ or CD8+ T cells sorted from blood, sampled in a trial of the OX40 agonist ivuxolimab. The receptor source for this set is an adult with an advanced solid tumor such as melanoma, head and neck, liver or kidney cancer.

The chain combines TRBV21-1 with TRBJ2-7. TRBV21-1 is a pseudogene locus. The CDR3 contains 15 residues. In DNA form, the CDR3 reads TGTGCCAGCAGCAAAGCCAACGGACGAATTTACGAGCAGTACTTC. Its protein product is CASSKANGRIYEQYF.

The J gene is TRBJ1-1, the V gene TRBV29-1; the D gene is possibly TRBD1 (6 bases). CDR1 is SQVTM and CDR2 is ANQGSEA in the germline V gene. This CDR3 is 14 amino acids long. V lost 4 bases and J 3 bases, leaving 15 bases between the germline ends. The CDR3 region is CSVGEGDGYTEAFF. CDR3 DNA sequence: TGCAGCGTTGGGGAGGGGGACGGATACACTGAAGCTTTCTTT.

CDR3 sequence (DNA): TGTGCCAGTAGTCTCCGGACTTCCTGGTGGGCCAAAAACATTCAGTACTTC. It is translated as CASSLRTSWWAKNIQYF. J is TRBJ2-4 and V is TRBV19; D might be TRBD2 (5 bases). The CDR3 runs to 17 residues. Germline-derived CDR1 and CDR2 are LNHDA and SQIVND (reference sequence). Trimming took 5 bases from V and 1 from J, leaving 18 bases between them.

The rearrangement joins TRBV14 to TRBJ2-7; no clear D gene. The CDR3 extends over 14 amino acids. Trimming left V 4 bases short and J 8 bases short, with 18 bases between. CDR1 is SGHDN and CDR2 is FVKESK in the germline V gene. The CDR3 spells CASSPHGVSPKQYF. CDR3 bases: TGTGCCAGCAGCCCTCATGGCGTCAGTCCCAAGCAGTACTTC. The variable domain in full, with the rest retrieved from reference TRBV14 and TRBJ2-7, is EAGVTQFPSHSVIEKGQTVTLRCDPISGHDNLYWYRRVMGKEIKFLLHFVKESKQDESGMPNNRFLAERTGGTYSTLKVQPAELEDSGVYFCASSPHGVSPKQYFGPGTRLTVT.

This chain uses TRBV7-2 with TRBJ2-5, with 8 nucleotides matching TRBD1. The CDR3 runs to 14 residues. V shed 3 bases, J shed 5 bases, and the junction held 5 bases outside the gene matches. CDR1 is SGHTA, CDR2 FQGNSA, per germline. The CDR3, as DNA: TGTGCCAGCAGCTTGGACAGGGATGCGGAGACCCAGTACTTC. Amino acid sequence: CASSLDRDAETQYF. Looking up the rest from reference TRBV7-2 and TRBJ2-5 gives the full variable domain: GAGVSQSPSNKVTEKGKDVELRCDPISGHTALYWYRQSLGQGLEFLIYFQGNSAPDKSGLPSDRFSAERTGGSVSTLTIQRTQQEDSAVYLCASSLDRDAETQYFGPGTRLLVL.

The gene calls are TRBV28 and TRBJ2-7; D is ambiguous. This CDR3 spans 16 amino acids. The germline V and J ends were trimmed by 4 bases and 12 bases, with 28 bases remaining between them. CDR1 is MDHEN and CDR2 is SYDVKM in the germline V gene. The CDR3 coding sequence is TGTGCCAGCAGTTCCCCCCAAGAAAATCGAATGCTCGGGCTGTACTTC. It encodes CASSSPQENRMLGLYF.

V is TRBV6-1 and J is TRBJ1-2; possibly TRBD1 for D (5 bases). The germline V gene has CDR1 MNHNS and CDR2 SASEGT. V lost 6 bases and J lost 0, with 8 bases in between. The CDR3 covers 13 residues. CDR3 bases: TGTGCCAGCAGGGTGACAGCTAACTATGGCTACACCTTC. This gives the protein CASRVTANYGYTF.

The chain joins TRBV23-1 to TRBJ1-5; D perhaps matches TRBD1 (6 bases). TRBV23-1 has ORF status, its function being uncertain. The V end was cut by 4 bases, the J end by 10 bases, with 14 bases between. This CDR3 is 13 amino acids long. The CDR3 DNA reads TGCGCCAGCAGTCTCGACTTACAGGGACCCCAGCATTTT. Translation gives CASSLDLQGPQHF.

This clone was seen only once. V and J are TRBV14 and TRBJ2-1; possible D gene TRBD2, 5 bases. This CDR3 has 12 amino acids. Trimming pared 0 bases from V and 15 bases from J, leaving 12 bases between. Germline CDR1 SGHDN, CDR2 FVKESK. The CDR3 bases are TGTGCCAGCAGCCAAGACTGGACTCCGGGGTTCTTC. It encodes CASSQDWTPGFF.

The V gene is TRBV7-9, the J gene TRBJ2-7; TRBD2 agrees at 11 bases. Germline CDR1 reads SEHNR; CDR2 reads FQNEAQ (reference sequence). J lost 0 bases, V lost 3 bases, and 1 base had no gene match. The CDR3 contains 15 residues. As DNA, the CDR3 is TGTGCCAGCAGCTTGGGACTAGCGGCCTCCTACGAGCAGTACTTC. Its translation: CASSLGLAASYEQYF.

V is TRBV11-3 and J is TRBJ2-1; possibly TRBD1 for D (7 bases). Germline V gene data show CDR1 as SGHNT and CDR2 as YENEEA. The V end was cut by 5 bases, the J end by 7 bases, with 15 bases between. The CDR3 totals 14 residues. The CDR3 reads CASSSFQGGNEQFF. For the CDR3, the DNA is TGTGCCAGCAGCAGCTTCCAGGGGGGAAATGAGCAGTTCTTC.

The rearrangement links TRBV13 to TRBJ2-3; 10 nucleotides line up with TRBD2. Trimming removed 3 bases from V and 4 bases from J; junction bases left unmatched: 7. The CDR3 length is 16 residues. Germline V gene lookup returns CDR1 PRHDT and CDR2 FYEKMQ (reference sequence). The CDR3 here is CASSFPSGGNPDTQYF. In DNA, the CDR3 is TGTGCCAGCAGCTTCCCTAGCGGGGGAAACCCAGATACGCAGTATTTT.

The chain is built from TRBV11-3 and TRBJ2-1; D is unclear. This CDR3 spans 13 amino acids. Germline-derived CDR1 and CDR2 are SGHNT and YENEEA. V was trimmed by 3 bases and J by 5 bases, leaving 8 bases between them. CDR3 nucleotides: TGTGCCAGCAGCTTCAGCCAGAACAATGAGCAGTTCTTC. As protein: CASSFSQNNEQFF.

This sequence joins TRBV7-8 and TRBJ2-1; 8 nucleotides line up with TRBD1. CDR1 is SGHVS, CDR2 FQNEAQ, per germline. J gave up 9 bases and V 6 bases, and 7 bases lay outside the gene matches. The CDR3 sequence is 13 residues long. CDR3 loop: CASRVNTGGEQFF. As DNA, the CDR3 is TGTGCCAGCAGGGTCAATACAGGGGGTGAGCAGTTCTTC.

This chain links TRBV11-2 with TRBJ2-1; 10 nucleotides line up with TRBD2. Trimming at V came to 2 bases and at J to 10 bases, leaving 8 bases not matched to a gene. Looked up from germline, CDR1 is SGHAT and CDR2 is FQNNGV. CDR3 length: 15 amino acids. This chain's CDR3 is CASSLLLAGVGEQFF. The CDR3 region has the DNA TGTGCCAGCAGCTTACTGCTAGCGGGAGTAGGGGAGCAGTTCTTC.

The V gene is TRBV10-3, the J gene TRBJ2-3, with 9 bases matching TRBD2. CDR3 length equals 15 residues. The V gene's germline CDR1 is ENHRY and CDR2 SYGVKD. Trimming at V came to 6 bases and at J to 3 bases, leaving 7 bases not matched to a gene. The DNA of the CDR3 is TGTGCCATCAGCCTCGCTAGCGGGACGACAGATACGCAGTATTTT. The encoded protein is CAISLASGTTDTQYF.

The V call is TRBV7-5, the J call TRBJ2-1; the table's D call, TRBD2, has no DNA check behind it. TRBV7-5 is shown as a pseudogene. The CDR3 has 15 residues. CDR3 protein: CVRSLVLAGADEQFF. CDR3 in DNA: TGTGTCAGAAGCTTAGTCCTAGCGGGAGCCGATGAGCAGTTCTTC.

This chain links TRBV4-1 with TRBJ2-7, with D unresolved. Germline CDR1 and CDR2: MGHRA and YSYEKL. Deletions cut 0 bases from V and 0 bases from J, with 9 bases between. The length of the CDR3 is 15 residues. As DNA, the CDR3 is TGCGCCAGCAGCCAAGATTTCGCAGCCTCCTACGAGCAGTACTTC. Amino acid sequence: CASSQDFAASYEQYF.

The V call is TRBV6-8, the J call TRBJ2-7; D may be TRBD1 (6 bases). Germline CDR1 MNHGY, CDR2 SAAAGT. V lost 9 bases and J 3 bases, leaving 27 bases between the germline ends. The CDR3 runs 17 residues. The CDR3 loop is CASRITLTGTRIYEQYF. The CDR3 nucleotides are TGTGCCAGTAGAATAACTCTTACCGGGACACGGATCTACGAGCAGTACTTC.

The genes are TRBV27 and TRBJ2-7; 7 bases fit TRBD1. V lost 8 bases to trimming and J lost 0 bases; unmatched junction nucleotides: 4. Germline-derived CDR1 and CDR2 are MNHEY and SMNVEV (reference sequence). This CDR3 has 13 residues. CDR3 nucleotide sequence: TGTGCCAGCCACAGGACAGGCTCCTACGAGCAGTACTTC. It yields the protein CASHRTGSYEQYF.

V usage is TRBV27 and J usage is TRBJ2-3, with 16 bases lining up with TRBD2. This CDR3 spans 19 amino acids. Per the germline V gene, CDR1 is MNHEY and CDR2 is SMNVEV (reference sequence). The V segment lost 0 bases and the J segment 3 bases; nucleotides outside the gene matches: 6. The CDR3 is CASSLSGGLAGGPTDTQYF. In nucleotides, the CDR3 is TGTGCCAGCAGTTTATCAGGGGGACTAGCGGGAGGGCCGACAGATACGCAGTATTTT.

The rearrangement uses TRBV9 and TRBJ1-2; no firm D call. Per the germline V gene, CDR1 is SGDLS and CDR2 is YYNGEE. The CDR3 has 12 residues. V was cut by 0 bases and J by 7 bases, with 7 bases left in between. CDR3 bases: TGTGCCAGCAGCGTAGGGGAGGGTGGCTACACCTTC. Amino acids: CASSVGEGGYTF.

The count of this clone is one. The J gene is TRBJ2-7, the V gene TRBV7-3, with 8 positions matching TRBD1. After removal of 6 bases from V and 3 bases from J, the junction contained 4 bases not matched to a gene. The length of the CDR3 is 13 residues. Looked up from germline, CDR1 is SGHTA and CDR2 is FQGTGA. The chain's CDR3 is CASRQGGSYEQYF. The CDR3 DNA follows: TGTGCCAGCAGACAGGGGGGTAGCTACGAGCAGTACTTC.

The CDR3 DNA reads as TGTGCCAGCAGTCGATGGGGGGCGGGTGAAGGTCAGCCCCAGCATTTT. Translation gives CASSRWGAGEGQPQHF. The rearrangement uses TRBV28 and TRBJ1-5, with a weak D call TRBD1 (6 bases). Per the germline V gene, CDR1 is MDHEN and CDR2 is SYDVKM. V shed 5 bases and J shed 6 bases, with 20 bases lying between them. CDR3 length: 16 residues.

This CDR3 is CASSERGSPQLYEQYF. The CDR3 nucleotides read TGCGCCAGCAGTGAGAGGGGTTCCCCGCAACTCTACGAGCAGTACTTC. V is TRBV10-1 and J is TRBJ2-7, with D maybe TRBD1 (5 bases). The germline CDR1 and CDR2 sequences are WNHNN and SYGVQD (reference sequence). The CDR3 is 16 residues long. V was trimmed by 2 bases and J by 3 bases, leaving 17 bases between them.

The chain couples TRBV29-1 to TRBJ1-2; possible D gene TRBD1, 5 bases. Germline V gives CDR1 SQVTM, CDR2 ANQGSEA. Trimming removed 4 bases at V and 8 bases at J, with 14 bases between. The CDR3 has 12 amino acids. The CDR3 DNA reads TGCAGCGTTGGTCCAGGGCAGACGGGCTACACCTTC. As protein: CSVGPGQTGYTF.

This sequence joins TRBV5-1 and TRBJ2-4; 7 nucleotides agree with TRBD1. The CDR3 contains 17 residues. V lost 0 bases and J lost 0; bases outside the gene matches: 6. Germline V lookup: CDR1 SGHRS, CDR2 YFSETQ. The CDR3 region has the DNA TGCGCCAGCAGCTTGGGGGGACAGCAATTAGCCAAAAACATTCAGTACTTC. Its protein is CASSLGGQQLAKNIQYF.

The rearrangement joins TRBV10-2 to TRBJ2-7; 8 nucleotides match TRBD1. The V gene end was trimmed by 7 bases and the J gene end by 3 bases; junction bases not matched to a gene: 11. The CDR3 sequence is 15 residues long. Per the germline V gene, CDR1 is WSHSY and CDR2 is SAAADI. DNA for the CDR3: TGCGCCAGCATTGGAGACAGGGGCTACTTCTACGAGCAGTACTTC. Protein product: CASIGDRGYFYEQYF.